This TCR beta chain is from a study of T cells in localized non-small cell lung cancer. Study-wide results and caveats: Patients showing higher blood T cell density tended to see longer overall survival. Median detection of top 100 tumor clones in adjacent lung was over 45 clones. Uninvolved adjacent lung, not tumor, had the highest T cell clonality.

Deletions cut 8 bases from V and 0 bases from J, with 11 bases between. Looked up from germline, CDR1 is MNHNS and CDR2 is SASEGT. This CDR3 contains 14 residues. The table came from immunoSEQ multiplex PCR; TCRdb's copy has only in-frame clones and leaves some out. The sample holds tens of thousands of clones, about nine tenths seen once. In regard to this clone: Its antigen is currently unknown.

Sequenced here: peripheral blood, sampled before any cancer treatment. The source is a woman aged 35-75 years with stage I lung adenocarcinoma. V gene TRBV6-1 combines with J gene TRBJ1-5; a weak D match, TRBD1 (6 bases). The CDR3 DNA reads TGTGCCAGCGGGGGACAACTTAGCAATCAGCCCCAGCATTTT. It specifies CASGGQLSNQPQHF.